The rows below give T cell receptor beta chains drawn from one sample of a study of blood T cell repertoires in COVID-19. The table came from immunoSEQ multiplex PCR; TCRdb's copy has only in-frame clones and leaves some out. The data contain about 140,000 clones, 65% to 85% of them singletons. The material sequenced was peripheral blood. All receptors derive from a man aged 25 to 45 with COVID-19, enrolled during active disease. Both conserved end residues are part of each CDR3. D genes are given only for firm matches. The size entry is marked missing in some rows and otherwise reads once, few, many or a size class.

>TRBD2|-|TRBJ2-3|TRBV4-3
CASSQEPPKLAGGKQYF
TGCGCCAGCAGCCAAGAACCCCCCAAACTAGCGGGGGGGAAGCAGTATTTT
>TRBD1|-|TRBJ1-2|TRBV6-5
CASSHTGQANYGYTF
TGTGCCAGCAGTCATACAGGACAGGCTAACTATGGCTACACCTTC
>TRBD1|-|TRBJ1-1|TRBV19
CASRDSRLFTEAFF
TGTGCCAGCCGGGACAGTCGGTTGTTCACTGAAGCTTTCTTT
>TRBD1|-|TRBJ2-5|TRBV19
CASSIRQGKETQYF
TGTGCCAGTAGTATCAGACAGGGAAAAGAGACCCAGTACTTC
>TRBD2|once|TRBJ2-3|TRBV4-1
CASSQDPASGGDTQYF
TGCGCCAGCAGCCAAGATCCCGCTAGCGGGGGGGATACGCAGTATTTT
>-|-|TRBJ2-5|TRBV28
CASSPTGEGETQYF
TGTGCCAGCAGTCCGACAGGGGAGGGAGAGACCCAGTACTTC
>-|-|TRBJ1-1|TRBV12-3/TRBV12-4
CASTQGIGTEVFF
TGTGCCAGCACCCAGGGAATCGGCACTGAAGTTTTCTTT
>TRBD1|-|TRBJ1-2|TRBV2
CASSEEQGVGYTF
TGTGCCAGCAGTGAAGAACAGGGGGTTGGCTACACCTTC
>-|-|TRBJ2-5|TRBV18
CASSPGQPQETQYF
TGTGCCAGCTCACCAGGACAGCCGCAAGAGACCCAGTACTTC
>-|-|TRBJ1-1|TRBV18
CASSPDTGGGEAFF
TGTGCCAGCTCGCCTGACACGGGGGGGGGTGAAGCTTTCTTT
>-|-|TRBJ2-5|TRBV7-4
CASSPRADLGKETQYF
TGTGCCAGCAGCCCCCGAGCGGACCTGGGCAAAGAGACCCAGTACTTC
>TRBD2|few|TRBJ2-7|TRBV7-2
CASSLVVSGSYEQYF
TGTGCCAGCAGCTTAGTGGTTAGCGGGAGCTACGAGCAGTACTTC
>TRBD2|-|TRBJ2-1|TRBV3-1/TRBV3-2
CASSQETGTSWDEQFF
TGTGCCAGCAGCCAAGAAACCGGGACTAGTTGGGATGAGCAGTTCTTC
>TRBD1|-|TRBJ1-6|TRBV25-1
CASSWTGFNSPLHF
TGTGCCAGCAGTTGGACAGGGTTTAATTCACCCCTCCACTTT
>TRBD2|-|TRBJ2-3|TRBV19
CASSTVAGGGNTQYF
TGTGCCAGTAGTACAGTAGCGGGAGGTGGTAATACGCAGTATTTT
>TRBD2|-|TRBJ2-1|TRBV7-9
CASRGLAGVLFF
TGTGCCAGCAGGGGACTAGCGGGAGTATTGTTCTTC
>TRBD2|-|TRBJ2-7|TRBV27
CASSSPSSGRGYEQYF
TGTGCCAGCAGTTCACCCTCTAGCGGGAGAGGATACGAGCAGTACTTC
>-|-|TRBJ1-1|TRBV10-1
CASRPGSTSVEAFF
TGCGCCAGCAGGCCAGGGTCGACCTCCGTTGAAGCTTTCTTT
>-|-|TRBJ1-5|TRBV6-5
CASSSRGDNQPQHF
TGTGCCAGCAGTTCCCGCGGCGACAATCAGCCCCAGCATTTT
>TRBD1|-|TRBJ1-1|TRBV28
CASSFRGTGNAEAFF
TGTGCCAGCAGTTTTCGGGGGACAGGGAACGCTGAAGCTTTCTTT
>TRBD2|-|TRBJ2-1|TRBV7-7
CASSPDGLAQFF
TGTGCTAGCAGCCCGGACGGACTAGCGCAGTTCTTC
>-|-|TRBJ1-2|TRBV18
CASSPGASGYGYTF
TGTGCCAGCTCACCGGGAGCTTCAGGCTATGGCTACACCTTC
>-|-|TRBJ1-2|TRBV11-1
CASSSPALAGSYGYTF
TGTGCCAGCAGCTCCCCCGCTCTGGCAGGAAGCTATGGCTACACCTTC